This TCR beta chain was retrieved from a study of blood T cell repertoires in COVID-19. Background on the study: Acute and convalescent COVID-19 specimens originated in the United States, Italy and Spain. Sources were T cells, B-cell-depleted T cells, or PBMCs; the material itself was cDNA or gDNA.

Under the authors' procedure: Estimates of nucleated cell counts were drawn from the amplification of reference gene primers. The repertoire was sequenced with immunoSEQ multiplex PCR; TCRdb's copy has only in-frame clones and lacks some. Clonal size and the V and J genes are those of that table, whereas D and trimming came from the DNA. This sample yields 140,000 or so clones, of which roughly three quarters are seen a single time; roughly 4.3% belongs to the top ten. The CDR3 spans 16 residues. The V gene end was trimmed by 1 base and the J gene end by 3 bases; junction bases not matched to a gene: 6. Germline CDR1 and CDR2: SGHTA and FQGNSA.

Sequenced input: peripheral blood. The chain has TRBV7-2 and TRBJ1-5, with TRBD1 matching 7 bases. This sequence was found in a man aged 55 to 70 with acute or convalescent COVID-19. The CDR3 DNA sequence: TGTGCCAGCAGCTTAGATTGGACAGGTTTCAATCAGCCCCAGCATTTT. Translating it yields CASSLDWTGFNQPQHF. Filled out from reference TRBV7-2 and TRBJ1-5, the complete variable domain reads GAGVSQSPSNKVTEKGKDVELRCDPISGHTALYWYRQSLGQGLEFLIYFQGNSAPDKSGLPSDRFSAERTGGSVSTLTIQRTQQEDSAVYLCASSLDWTGFNQPQHFGDGTRLSIL.